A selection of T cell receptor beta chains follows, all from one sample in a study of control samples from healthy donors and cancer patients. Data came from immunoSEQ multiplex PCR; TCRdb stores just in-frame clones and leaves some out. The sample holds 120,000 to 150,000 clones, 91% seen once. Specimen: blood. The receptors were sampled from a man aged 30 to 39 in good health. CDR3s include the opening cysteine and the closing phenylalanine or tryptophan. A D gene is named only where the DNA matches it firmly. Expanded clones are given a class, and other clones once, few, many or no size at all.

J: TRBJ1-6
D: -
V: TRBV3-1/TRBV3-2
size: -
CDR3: CASSQERGNYNSPLHF
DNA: TGTGCCAGCAGCCAAGAGCGGGGGAATTATAATTCACCCCTCCACTTT

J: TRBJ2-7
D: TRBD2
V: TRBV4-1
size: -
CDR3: CASSQDQAGGLEQYF
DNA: TGCGCCAGCAGCCAAGATCAAGCGGGGGGGCTCGAGCAGTACTTC

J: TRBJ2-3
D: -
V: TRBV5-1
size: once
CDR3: CASSLGGASTDTQYF
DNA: TGCGCCAGCAGCTTGGGTGGGGCTAGCACAGATACGCAGTATTTT

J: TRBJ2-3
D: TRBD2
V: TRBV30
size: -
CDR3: CAWSAGGGTDTQYF
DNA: TGTGCCTGGAGTGCGGGGGGGGGCACAGATACGCAGTATTTT

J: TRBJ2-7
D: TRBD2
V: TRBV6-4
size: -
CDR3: CASSETSVSEQYF
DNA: TGTGCCAGCAGTGAGACTAGCGTGAGCGAGCAGTACTTC

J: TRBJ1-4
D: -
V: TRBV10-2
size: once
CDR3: CASPFPGPANEKLFF
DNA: TGCGCCAGCCCCTTCCCGGGGCCGGCTAATGAAAAACTGTTTTTT

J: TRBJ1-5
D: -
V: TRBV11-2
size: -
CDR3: CASSLGPGQSNQPQHF
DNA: TGTGCCAGCAGCTTAGGGCCCGGGCAAAGCAATCAGCCCCAGCATTTT

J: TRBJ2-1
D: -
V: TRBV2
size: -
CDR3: CASRLQVSSYNEQFF
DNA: TGTGCCAGCAGGTTACAGGTTAGCTCCTACAATGAGCAGTTCTTC

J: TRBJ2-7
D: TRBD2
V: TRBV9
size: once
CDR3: CASSPRLAVSYEQYF
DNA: TGTGCCAGCAGCCCCAGGCTAGCGGTCTCCTACGAGCAGTACTTC

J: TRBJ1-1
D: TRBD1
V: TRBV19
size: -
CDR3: CASSIGLRGHTEAFF
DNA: TGTGCCAGTAGTATCGGTCTGAGGGGGCACACTGAAGCTTTCTTT

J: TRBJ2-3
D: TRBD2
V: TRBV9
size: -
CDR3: CASSASGGFTDTQYF
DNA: TGTGCCAGCAGCGCTAGCGGGGGGTTCACAGATACGCAGTATTTT

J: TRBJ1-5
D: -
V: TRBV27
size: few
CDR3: CASSRPGRLQPQHF
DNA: TGTGCCAGCAGTCGGCCAGGTCGGCTCCAGCCCCAGCATTTT

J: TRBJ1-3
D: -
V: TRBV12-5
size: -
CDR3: CASGLWTGNTIYF
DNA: TGTGCTAGTGGTTTGTGGACTGGAAACACCATATATTTT

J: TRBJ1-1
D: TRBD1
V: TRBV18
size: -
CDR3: CASSPLGDRAPEAFF
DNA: TGTGCCAGCTCACCCCTTGGGGACAGGGCCCCTGAAGCTTTCTTT

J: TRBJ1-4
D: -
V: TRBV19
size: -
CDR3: CASGGWTNEKLFF
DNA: TGTGCCAGCGGCGGATGGACTAATGAAAAACTGTTTTTT

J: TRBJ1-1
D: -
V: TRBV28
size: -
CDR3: CASSLIGNTEAFF
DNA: TGTGCCAGCAGTTTGATTGGGAACACTGAAGCTTTCTTT

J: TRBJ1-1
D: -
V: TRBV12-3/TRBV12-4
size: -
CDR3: CASSLAENTEAFF
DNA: TGTGCCAGCAGTTTAGCGGAGAACACTGAAGCTTTCTTT

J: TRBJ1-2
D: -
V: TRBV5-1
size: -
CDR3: CASSFRAPPNYGYTF
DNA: TGCGCCAGCAGCTTTAGGGCACCGCCTAACTATGGCTACACCTTC

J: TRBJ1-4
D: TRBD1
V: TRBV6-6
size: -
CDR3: CASSRDRTNEKLFF
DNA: TGTGCCAGCAGCCGGGACAGAACTAATGAAAAACTGTTTTTT

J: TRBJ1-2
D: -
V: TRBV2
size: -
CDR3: CASSPGWGYGYTF
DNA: TGTGCCAGCAGCCCGGGGTGGGGCTATGGCTACACCTTC

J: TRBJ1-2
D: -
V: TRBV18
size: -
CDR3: CASSEGPQANYGYTF
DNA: TGTGCCAGCTCAGAGGGCCCTCAAGCTAACTATGGCTACACCTTC

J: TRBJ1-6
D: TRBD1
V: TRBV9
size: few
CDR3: CASRAGTGGFNNSPLHF
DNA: TGTGCCAGCAGAGCCGGGACAGGGGGATTTAATAATTCACCCCTCCACTTT

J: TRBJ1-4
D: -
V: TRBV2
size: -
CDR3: CASRPQGTNEKLFF
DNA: TGTGCCAGCAGACCGCAGGGGACTAATGAAAAACTGTTTTTT

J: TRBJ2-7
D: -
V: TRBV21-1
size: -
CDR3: CASSKGQNYEQYF
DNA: TGTGCCAGCAGCAAAGGACAGAACTACGAGCAGTACTTC

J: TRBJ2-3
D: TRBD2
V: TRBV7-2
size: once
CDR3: CASRDPGLARDTQYF
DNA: TGTGCCAGCAGAGACCCGGGACTAGCGCGAGATACGCAGTATTTT

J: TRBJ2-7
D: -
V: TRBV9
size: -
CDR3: CASSVETGTSYEQYF
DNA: TGTGCCAGCAGCGTAGAAACAGGGACCTCCTACGAGCAGTACTTC

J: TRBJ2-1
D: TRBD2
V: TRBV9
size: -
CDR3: CASSVRTSGGLNEQFF
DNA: TGTGCCAGCAGCGTGCGGACTAGCGGGGGTCTCAATGAGCAGTTCTTC

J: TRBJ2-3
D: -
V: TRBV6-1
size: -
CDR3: CASSSRGVGTDTQYF
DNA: TGTGCCAGCAGTTCCCGCGGGGTGGGCACAGATACGCAGTATTTT

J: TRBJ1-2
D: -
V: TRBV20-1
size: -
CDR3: CSATDRAGYTF
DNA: TGCAGTGCTACCGACCGGGCTGGCTACACCTTC

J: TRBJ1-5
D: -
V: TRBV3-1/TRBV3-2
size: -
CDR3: CASSQGWGLVNQPQHF
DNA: TGTGCCAGCAGCCAAGGATGGGGCCTTGTGAATCAGCCCCAGCATTTT

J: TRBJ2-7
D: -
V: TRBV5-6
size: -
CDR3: CASSLERVRAYEQYF
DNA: TGTGCCAGCAGCTTGGAAAGAGTCCGGGCCTACGAGCAGTACTTC

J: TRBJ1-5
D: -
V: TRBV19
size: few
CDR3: CASTRTDFSNQPQHF
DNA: TGTGCCAGTACCAGGACGGACTTTAGCAATCAGCCCCAGCATTTT

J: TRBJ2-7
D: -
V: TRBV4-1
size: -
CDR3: CASSQDFTAKTTYEQYF
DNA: TGCGCCAGCAGCCAAGATTTTACGGCAAAAACAACCTACGAGCAGTACTTC

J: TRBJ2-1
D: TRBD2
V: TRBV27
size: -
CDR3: CASSLGAGGHEQFF
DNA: TGTGCCAGCAGTTTAGGAGCGGGGGGGCATGAGCAGTTCTTC

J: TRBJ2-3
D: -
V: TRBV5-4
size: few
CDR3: CASSLGSASTDTQYF
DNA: TGTGCCAGCAGCTTGGGTTCGGCTAGTACAGATACGCAGTATTTT

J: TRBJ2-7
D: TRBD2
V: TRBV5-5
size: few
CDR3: CASSISGGAYEQYF
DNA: TGTGCCAGCAGCATTAGCGGGGGGGCTTACGAGCAGTACTTC

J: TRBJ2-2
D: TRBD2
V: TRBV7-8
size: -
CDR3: CASSSASGRYLTGELFF
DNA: TGTGCCAGCAGCTCCGCTAGCGGGAGATACCTAACCGGGGAGCTGTTTTTT

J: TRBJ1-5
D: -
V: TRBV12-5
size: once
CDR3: CASGLGDSNQPQHF
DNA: TGTGCTAGTGGTTTAGGGGATAGCAATCAGCCCCAGCATTTT

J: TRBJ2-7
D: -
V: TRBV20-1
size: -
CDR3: CSASSSVRGEQYF
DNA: TGCAGTGCTAGTTCTAGCGTAAGAGGCGAGCAGTACTTC

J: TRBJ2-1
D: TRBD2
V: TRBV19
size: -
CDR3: CASSRTGTSIHNEQFF
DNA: TGTGCCAGTAGCCGGACCGGGACTAGTATCCACAATGAGCAGTTCTTC

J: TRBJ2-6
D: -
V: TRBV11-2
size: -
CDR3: CASSLDTTGRTF
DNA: TGTGCCAGCAGCTTAGATACCACTGGAAGGACTTTC

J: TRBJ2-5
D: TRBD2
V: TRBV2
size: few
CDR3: CASSGLMGGETQYF
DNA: TGTGCCAGCAGTGGGTTAATGGGAGGGGAGACCCAGTACTTC

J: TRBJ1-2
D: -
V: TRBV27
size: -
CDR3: CASSSQLMDLNGYTF
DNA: TGTGCCAGCAGTTCACAACTTATGGACTTAAACGGCTACACCTTC

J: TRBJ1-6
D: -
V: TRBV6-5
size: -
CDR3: CASSYSADSPLHF
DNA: TGTGCCAGCAGTTACTCGGCGGATTCACCCCTCCACTTT

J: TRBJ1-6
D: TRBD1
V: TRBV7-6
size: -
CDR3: CASSLSGGFNSPLHF
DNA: TGTGCCAGCAGCTTATCAGGGGGCTTTAATTCACCCCTCCACTTT

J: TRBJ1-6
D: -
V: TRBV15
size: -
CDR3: CATSRGGGNSPLHF
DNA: TGTGCCACCAGCCGTGGGGGGGGAAATTCACCCCTCCACTTT

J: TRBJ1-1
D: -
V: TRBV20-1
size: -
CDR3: CSARVIDEAFF
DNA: TGCAGTGCTAGGGTTATAGATGAAGCTTTCTTT